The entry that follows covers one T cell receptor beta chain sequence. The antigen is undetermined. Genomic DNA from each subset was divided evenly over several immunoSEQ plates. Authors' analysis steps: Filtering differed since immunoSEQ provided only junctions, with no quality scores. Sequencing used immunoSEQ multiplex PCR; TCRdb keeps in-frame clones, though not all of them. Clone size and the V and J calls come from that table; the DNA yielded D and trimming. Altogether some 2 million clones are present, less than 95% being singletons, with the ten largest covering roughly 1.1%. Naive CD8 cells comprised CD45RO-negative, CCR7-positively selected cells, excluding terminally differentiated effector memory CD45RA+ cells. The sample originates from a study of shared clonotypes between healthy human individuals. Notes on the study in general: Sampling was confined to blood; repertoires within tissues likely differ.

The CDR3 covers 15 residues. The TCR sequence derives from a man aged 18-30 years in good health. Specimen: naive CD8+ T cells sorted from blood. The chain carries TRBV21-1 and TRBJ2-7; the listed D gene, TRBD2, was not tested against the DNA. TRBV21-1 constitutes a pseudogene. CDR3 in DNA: TGTGCCAGCTTAGCGGGAGCCAAAATCGCATACGAGCAGTACTTC. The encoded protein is CASLAGAKIAYEQYF.